The next 2 T cell receptor beta chains were all read from a single sample in a study of shared clonotypes between healthy human individuals. Using immunoSEQ multiplex PCR, the repertoire was profiled, and TCRdb retains in-frame clones only, with some absent. The sample contains about 2.1 million clones, just over 90% of which appear only once. Naivety among CD8 cells was defined by CD45RO negativity and positive CCR7 selection, thereby excluding terminally differentiated effector memory CD45RA+ cells. Sequencing used naive CD8+ T cells from PBMCs. Receptor source: a man in his late teens or twenties in good health. Some clones in this sample may be carry-over from other donors' samples.

This sequence joins TRBV7-3 and TRBJ1-1; TRBD1 matches 7 bases. Looked up from germline, CDR1 is SGHTA and CDR2 is FQGTGA. The V gene end was trimmed by 6 bases and the J gene end by 4 bases; junction bases not matched to a gene: 8. This CDR3 region has 14 residues. The CDR3 reads CASRLTGVGTEAFF. The CDR3 DNA follows: TGTGCCAGCAGGCTAACAGGGGTAGGCACTGAAGCTTTCTTT.

The chain employs TRBV4-3 and TRBJ2-7, with D uncertain. Germline CDR1 is LGHNA and CDR2 is YSLEER. This CDR3 region has 13 residues. Trimming removed 4 bases from V and 5 bases from J, with 12 bases in between. Here the CDR3 DNA reads TGCGCCAGCAGCCCCGGGTGGTCCCACGAGCAGTACTTC. Its protein is CASSPGWSHEQYF.